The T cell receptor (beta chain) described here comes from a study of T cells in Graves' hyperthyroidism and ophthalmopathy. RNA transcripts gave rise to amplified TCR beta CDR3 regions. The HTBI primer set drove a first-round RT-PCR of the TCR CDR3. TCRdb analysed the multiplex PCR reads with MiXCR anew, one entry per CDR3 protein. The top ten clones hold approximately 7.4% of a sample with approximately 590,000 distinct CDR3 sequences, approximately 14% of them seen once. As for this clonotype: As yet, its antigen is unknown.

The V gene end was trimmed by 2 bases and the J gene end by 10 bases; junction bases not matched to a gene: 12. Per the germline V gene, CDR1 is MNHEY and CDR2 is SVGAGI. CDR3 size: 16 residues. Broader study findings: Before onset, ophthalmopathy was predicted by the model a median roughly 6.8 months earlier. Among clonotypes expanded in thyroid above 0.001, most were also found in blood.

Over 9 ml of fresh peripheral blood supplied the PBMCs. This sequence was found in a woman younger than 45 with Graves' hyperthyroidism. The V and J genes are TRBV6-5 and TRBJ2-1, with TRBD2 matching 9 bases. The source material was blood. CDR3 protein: CASSYGEGLAGREQFF. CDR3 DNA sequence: TGTGCCAGCAGTTACGGGGAGGGACTAGCAGGGAGGGAGCAGTTCTTC.